At least ten counts were recorded for the clone carrying this T cell receptor (beta chain). Antigen specificity is unknown. TCRdb reprocessed the 5' RACE reads via MiXCR and lists one record per CDR3 protein. The data show 300,000 to 400,000 distinct CDR3 sequences, more than 25% seen once. The data belong to a study of identical twins' blood T cells. Whole-study results and caveats: Mainly, cloneset size products determined shared clonotypes, twins included. Each donor's most abundant TCRbeta clonotypes shared more CDR3 sequences with her twin than unrelated donors.

Germline CDR1 is MNHEY and CDR2 is SVGAGI. The CDR3 is made up of 16 amino acids. V dropped 0 bases and J dropped 7 bases, with 18 bases sitting between them. The specimen was PBMCs. The genes are TRBV6-5 and TRBJ1-2; no firm D call. This receptor was obtained from a woman aged 18 to 55 in good health. The CDR3, as DNA: TGTGCCAGCAGTTACTCGAGTTTACAGTTGCCGGGTGGCTACACCTTC. Amino acids: CASSYSSLQLPGGYTF.